The clone carrying this T cell receptor (beta chain) was counted many times. This sample is part of a study of T cells in Graves' hyperthyroidism and ophthalmopathy. Germline CDR1 is SNHLY and CDR2 is FYNNEI. CDR3 length: 11 residues. V lost 6 bases to trimming and J lost 10 bases, with 10 bases between them. Amplification yielded TCR beta CDR3 regions, with RNA transcripts as the source. TCR CDR3 regions were first amplified by RT-PCR with HTBI primers. In TCRdb, the multiplex PCR reads were re-called with MiXCR into one record per CDR3 protein. This sample has some 580,000 distinct CDR3 sequences, with approximately 16% found just once.

The source is a woman aged 40 to 50 with Graves' ophthalmopathy. The specimen sequenced was blood. V usage is TRBV2 and J usage is TRBJ2-4, with no clear D. The CDR3 reads CASRSPSIQYF. The CDR3, as DNA: TGTGCCAGCAGGAGCCCTTCTATTCAGTACTTC.